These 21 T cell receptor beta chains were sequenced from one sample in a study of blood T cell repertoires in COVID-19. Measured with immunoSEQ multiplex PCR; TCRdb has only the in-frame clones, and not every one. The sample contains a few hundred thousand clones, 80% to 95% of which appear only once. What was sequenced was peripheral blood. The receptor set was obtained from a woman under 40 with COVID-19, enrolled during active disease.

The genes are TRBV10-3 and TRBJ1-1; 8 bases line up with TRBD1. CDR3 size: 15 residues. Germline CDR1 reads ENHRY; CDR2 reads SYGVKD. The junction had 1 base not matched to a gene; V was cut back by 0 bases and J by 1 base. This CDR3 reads CAISESGQGNTEAFF. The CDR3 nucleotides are TGTGCCATCAGTGAGTCCGGACAGGGGAACACTGAAGCTTTCTTT.

DNA of the CDR3: TGCGCCAGCAGCCAAGAGCCAGGGCCCAATTCACCCCTCCACTTT. Translation gives CASSQEPGPNSPLHF. V is TRBV4-1 and J is TRBJ1-6; D is possibly TRBD1 (5 bases). This CDR3 comprises 15 residues. Germline CDR1 MGHRA, CDR2 YSYEKL. Between the trimmed V and J ends, which lost 0 bases and 7 bases, there was a span of 10 bases.

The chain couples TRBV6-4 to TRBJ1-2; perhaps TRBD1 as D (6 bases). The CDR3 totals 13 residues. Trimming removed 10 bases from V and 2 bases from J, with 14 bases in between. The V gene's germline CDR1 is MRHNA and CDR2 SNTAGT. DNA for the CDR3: TGTGCCACCGAGACAGGAACCAACTATGGCTACACCTTC. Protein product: CATETGTNYGYTF.

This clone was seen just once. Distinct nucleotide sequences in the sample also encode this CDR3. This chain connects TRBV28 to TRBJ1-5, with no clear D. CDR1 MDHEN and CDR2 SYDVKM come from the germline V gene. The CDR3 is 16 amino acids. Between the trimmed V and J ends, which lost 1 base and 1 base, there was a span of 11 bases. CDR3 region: CASSLLGGLSNQPQHF. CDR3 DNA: TGTGCCAGCAGTTTATTGGGAGGGCTGAGCAATCAGCCCCAGCATTTT.

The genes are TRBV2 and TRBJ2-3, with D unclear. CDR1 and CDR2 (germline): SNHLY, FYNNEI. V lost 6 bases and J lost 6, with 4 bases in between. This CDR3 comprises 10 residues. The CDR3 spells CASREDTQYF. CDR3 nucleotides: TGTGCCAGCAGGGAGGATACGCAGTATTTT. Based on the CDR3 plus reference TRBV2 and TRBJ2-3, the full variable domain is EPEVTQTPSHQVTQMGQEVILRCVPISNHLYFYWYRQILGQKVEFLVSFYNNEISEKSEIFDDQFSVERPDGSNFTLKIRSTKLEDSAMYFCASREDTQYFGPGTRLTVL.

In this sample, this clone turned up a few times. CDR3: CASSHPLAGVGNEQFF. CDR3 sequence (DNA): TGCGCCAGCAGCCATCCCCTAGCGGGAGTGGGTAATGAGCAGTTCTTC. This chain links TRBV4-1 with TRBJ2-1, with 10 positions matching TRBD2. V was pared by 3 bases and J by 7 bases, with 9 bases of the junction left unmatched. This CDR3 region has 16 residues. In germline, CDR1 is MGHRA, CDR2 YSYEKL.

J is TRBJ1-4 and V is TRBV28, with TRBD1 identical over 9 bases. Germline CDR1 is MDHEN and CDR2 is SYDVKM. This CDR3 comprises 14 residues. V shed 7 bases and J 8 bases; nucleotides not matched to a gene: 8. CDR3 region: CASTPGDREEKLFF. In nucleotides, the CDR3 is TGTGCCAGCACGCCTGGGGACAGGGAGGAAAAACTGTTTTTT.

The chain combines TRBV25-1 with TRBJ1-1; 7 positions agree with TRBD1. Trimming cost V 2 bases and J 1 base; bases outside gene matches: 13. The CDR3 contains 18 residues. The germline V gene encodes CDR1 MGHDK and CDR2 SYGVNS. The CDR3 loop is CASSEMRLEGARNTEAFF. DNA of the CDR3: TGTGCCAGCAGTGAAATGAGGCTGGAGGGGGCCCGGAACACTGAAGCTTTCTTT.

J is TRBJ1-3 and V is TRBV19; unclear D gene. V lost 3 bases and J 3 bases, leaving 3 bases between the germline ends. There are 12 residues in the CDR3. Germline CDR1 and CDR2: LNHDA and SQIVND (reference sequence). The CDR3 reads CASSIVGNTIYF. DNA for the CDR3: TGTGCCAGTAGTATCGTTGGAAACACCATATATTTT. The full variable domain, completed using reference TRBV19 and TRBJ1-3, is DGGITQSPKYLFRKEGQNVTLSCEQNLNHDAMYWYRQDPGQGLRLIYYSQIVNDFQKGDIAEGYSVSREKKESFPLTVTSAQKNPTAFYLCASSIVGNTIYFGEGSWLTVV.

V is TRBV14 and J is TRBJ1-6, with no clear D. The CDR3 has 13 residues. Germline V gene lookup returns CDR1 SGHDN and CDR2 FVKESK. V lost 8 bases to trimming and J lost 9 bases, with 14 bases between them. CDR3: CASGIGEGSPLHF. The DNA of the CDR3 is TGTGCCAGCGGTATCGGGGAGGGTTCACCCCTCCACTTT.

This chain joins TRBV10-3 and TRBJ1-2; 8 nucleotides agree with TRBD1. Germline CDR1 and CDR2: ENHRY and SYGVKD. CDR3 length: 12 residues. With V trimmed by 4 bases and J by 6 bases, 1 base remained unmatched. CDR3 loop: CAISVDRDGYTF. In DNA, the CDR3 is TGTGCCATCAGTGTGGACAGGGATGGCTACACCTTC.

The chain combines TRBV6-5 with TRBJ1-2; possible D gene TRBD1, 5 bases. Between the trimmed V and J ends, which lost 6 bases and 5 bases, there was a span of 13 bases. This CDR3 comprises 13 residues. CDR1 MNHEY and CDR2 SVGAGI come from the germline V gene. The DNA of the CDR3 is TGTGCCAGCAGCCGGGGGAGGGTTTATGGCTACACCTTC. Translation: CASSRGRVYGYTF.

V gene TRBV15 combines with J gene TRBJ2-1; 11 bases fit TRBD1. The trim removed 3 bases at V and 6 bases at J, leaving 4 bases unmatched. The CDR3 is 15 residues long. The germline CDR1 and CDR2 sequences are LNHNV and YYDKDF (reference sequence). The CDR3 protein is CATSRVGTGGNEQFF. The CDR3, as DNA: TGTGCCACCAGCAGGGTGGGGACAGGGGGCAATGAGCAGTTCTTC.

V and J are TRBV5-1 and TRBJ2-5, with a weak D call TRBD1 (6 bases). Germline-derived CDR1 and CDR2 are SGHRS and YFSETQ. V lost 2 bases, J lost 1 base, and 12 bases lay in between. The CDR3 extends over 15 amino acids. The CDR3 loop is CASSFVDRTQETQYF. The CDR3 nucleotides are TGCGCCAGCAGCTTTGTCGACAGGACCCAAGAGACCCAGTACTTC.

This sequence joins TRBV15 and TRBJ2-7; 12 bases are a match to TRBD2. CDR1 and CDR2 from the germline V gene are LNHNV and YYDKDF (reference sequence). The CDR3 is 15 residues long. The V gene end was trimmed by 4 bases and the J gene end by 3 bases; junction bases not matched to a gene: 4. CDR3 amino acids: CATSTGTSGYYEQYF. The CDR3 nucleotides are TGTGCCACCAGCACAGGGACTAGCGGGTACTACGAGCAGTACTTC.

CDR3 DNA: TGTGCCAGCAGTTTCTCGAGCTACAATGAGCAGTTCTTC. Residues: CASSFSSYNEQFF. The rearrangement links TRBV27 to TRBJ2-1; the D is unclear. The germline CDR1 and CDR2 sequences are MNHEY and SMNVEV (reference sequence). Deletions cut 3 bases from V and 3 bases from J, with 6 bases between. This CDR3 has 13 residues.

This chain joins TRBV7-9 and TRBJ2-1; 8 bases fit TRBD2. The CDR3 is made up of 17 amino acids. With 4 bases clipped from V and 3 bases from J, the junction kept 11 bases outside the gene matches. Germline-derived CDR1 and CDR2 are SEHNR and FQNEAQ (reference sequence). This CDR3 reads CASSSGTSRFRYNEQFF. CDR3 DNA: TGTGCCAGCAGCTCCGGGACTAGTAGGTTCCGCTACAATGAGCAGTTCTTC.

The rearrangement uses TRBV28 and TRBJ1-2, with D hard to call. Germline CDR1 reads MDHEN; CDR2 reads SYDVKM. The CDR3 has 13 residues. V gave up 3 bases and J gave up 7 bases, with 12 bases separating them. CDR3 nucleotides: TGTGCCAGCAGTTTTGCCGGAGAAGGTGGCTACACCTTC. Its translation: CASSFAGEGGYTF.

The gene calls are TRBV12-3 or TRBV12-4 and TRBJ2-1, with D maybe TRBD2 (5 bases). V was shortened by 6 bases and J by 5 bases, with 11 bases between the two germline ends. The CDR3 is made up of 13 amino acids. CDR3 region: CASSPTRDNEQFF. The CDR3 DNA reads TGTGCCAGCAGCCCAACTAGAGACAATGAGCAGTTCTTC.

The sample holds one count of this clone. Here the CDR3 reads CASRPEAWAYEQYF. The CDR3 DNA reads as TGTGCCAGCAGACCAGAAGCGTGGGCCTACGAGCAGTACTTC. This chain joins TRBV7-2 and TRBJ2-7; D not certain. Germline CDR1 and CDR2: SGHTA and FQGNSA. The length of the CDR3 is 14 residues. Trimming removed 6 bases from V and 2 bases from J, with 14 bases in between.

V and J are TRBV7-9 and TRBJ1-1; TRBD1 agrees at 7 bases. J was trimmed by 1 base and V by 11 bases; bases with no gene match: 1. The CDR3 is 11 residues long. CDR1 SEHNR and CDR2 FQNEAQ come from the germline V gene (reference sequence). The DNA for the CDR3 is TGTGCCGGGGACAGGAACACTGAAGCTTTCTTT. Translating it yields CAGDRNTEAFF. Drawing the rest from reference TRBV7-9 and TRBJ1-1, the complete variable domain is DTGVSQNPRHKITKRGQNVTFRCDPISEHNRLYWYRQTLGQGPEFLTYFQNEAQLEKSRLLSDRFSAERPKGSFSTLEIQRTEQGDSAMYLCAGDRNTEAFFGQGTRLTVV.